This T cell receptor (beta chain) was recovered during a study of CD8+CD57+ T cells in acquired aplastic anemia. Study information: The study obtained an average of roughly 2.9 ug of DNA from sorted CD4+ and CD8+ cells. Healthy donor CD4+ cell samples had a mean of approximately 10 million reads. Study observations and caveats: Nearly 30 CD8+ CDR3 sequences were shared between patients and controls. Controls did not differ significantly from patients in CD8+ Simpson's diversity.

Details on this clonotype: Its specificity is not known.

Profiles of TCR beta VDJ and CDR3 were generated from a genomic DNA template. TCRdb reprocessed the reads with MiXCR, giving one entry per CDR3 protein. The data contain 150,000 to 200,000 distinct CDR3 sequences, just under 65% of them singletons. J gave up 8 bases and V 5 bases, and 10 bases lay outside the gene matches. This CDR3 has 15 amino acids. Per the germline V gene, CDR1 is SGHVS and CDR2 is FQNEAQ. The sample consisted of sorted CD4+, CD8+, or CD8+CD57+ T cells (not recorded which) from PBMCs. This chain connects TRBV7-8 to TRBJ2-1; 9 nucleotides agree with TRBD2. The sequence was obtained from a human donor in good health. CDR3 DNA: TGTGCCAGCAGCCCCGGACCGCGGGGGGGCTATGAGCAGTTCTTC. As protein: CASSPGPRGGYEQFF.